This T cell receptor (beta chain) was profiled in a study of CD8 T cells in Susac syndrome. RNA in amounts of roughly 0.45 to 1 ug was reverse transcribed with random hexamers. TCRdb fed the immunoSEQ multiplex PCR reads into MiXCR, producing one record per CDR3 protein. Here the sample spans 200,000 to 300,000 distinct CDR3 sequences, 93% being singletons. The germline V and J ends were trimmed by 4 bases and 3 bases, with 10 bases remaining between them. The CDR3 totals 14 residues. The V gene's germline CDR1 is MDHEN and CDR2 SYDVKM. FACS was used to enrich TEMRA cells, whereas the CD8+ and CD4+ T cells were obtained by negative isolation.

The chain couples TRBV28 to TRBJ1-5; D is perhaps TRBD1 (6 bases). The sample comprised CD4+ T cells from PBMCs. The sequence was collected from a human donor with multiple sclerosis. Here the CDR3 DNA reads TGTGCCAGCAGTTCCGGACAGATCAATCAGCCCCAGCATTTT. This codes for CASSSGQINQPQHF. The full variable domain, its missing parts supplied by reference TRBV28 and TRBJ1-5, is DVKVTQSSRYLVKRTGEKVFLECVQDMDHENMFWYRQDPGLGLRLIYFSYDVKMKEKGDIPEGYSVSREKKERFSLILESASTNQTSMYLCASSSGQINQPQHFGDGTRLSIL.